Ten or more counts support the clone carrying this T cell receptor beta chain. The target antigen is unknown. The evidence that diagnosis relied on was clinical symptoms, serum thyroxine, TRAb, thyroid ultrasound and orbital computed tomography. Amplified TCR beta CDR3 regions were obtained using RNA transcripts as template. First-round RT-PCR with HTBI primers preceded a second-round multiplex PCR. One entry per CDR3 protein results from TCRdb running MiXCR on the multiplex PCR reads. The repertoire includes 350,000 to 400,000 distinct CDR3 sequences, 15% of them detected once, and roughly 7% sits in the top ten. The sample comes from a study of Graves' ophthalmopathy and Graves' hyperthyroidism. Whole-study results and caveats: Thyroid clonotypes that were expanded above 0.001 frequency mostly also appeared in blood. As the model predicted ophthalmopathy progression, it achieved a sensitivity of around 71% and a specificity of about 72%.

This receptor was taken from a woman in her late teens or twenties with stable Graves' hyperthyroidism. What was sequenced was peripheral blood.

CDR3 in DNA: TGCGCCAGCAGCCGGGAATCCTATGGCTACACCTTC. Its protein product is CASSRESYGYTF. The chain has TRBV5-1 and TRBJ1-2, with D unresolved. The ends were cut back, 4 bases at V and 4 bases at J, with 8 bases in the middle. The CDR3 loop spans 12 amino acids. Germline V CDR1 and CDR2: SGHRS, YFSETQ.